A single sample gave rise to the 22 T cell receptor beta chains below, sequenced in a study of identical twins. TCRdb reanalysed the 5' RACE reads using MiXCR and keeps one entry per CDR3 protein. The table shows about 500,000 distinct CDR3 sequences, with 14% occurring only once. These data were also reused for a study on yellow fever vaccine responses in identical twins.

The sample comprised CD4+ T cells sorted from blood. The receptors were gathered from a woman aged 18-30 years in good health.

This clonotype was seen repeatedly, ten times or more. The chain uses TRBV14 and TRBJ1-5; no clear D. This CDR3 comprises 15 residues. From germline, CDR1 is SGHDN and CDR2 FVKESK. V was clipped by 0 bases and J by 7 bases, with 13 bases between them. DNA of the CDR3: TGTGCCAGCAGCCAAGATCCCACGAGGGCGCAGCCCCAGCATTTT. Translated, it gives CASSQDPTRAQPQHF.

This clonotype was seen a handful of times. The chain employs TRBV20-1 and TRBJ2-1, with 7 positions matching TRBD1. Germline V lookup: CDR1 DFQATT, CDR2 SNEGSKA (reference sequence). V trimming: 5 bases; J trimming: 3 bases; junction bases outside the gene matches: 10. The CDR3 is 15 residues long. CDR3 residues: CSASDREGHYNEQFF. CDR3 in DNA: TGCAGTGCTTCTGACAGGGAAGGGCACTACAATGAGCAGTTCTTC.

This chain joins TRBV15 and TRBJ2-3; 9 bases agree with TRBD1. The CDR3 consists of 15 residues. Per germline, CDR1 LNHNV and CDR2 YYDKDF (reference sequence). The J segment lost 5 bases and the V segment lost 1 base, leaving 4 bases of the junction unmatched. CDR3 amino acids: CATSRVQGAIDTQYF. In nucleotides, the CDR3 is TGTGCCACCAGCAGAGTACAGGGGGCAATAGATACGCAGTATTTT.

The table lists this clonotype with a few counts. The chain carries TRBV6-5 and TRBJ2-7; perhaps D is TRBD1 or TRBD2 (5 bases each). The germline V gene has CDR1 MNHEY and CDR2 SVGAGI. CDR3 length: 14 residues. V lost 2 bases to trimming and J lost 0 bases, with 8 bases between them. The CDR3 here is CASSYRDLSYEQYF. CDR3 nucleotides: TGTGCCAGCAGTTACCGGGACCTCTCCTACGAGCAGTACTTC.

This clonotype was counted between two and nine times. The rearrangement uses TRBV5-1 and TRBJ1-1, with 7 nucleotides matching TRBD1. The CDR3 is made up of 13 amino acids. Trimming took 6 bases from V and 4 from J; bases not matched to a gene: 6. Germline V gene data show CDR1 as SGHRS and CDR2 as YFSETQ. The CDR3 coding sequence is TGCGCCAGCAAACCCAGGGGGGGCACTGAAGCTTTCTTT. Its protein product is CASKPRGGTEAFF.

In this sample, this clonotype turned up many times. V is TRBV11-2 and J is TRBJ2-5; 7 nucleotides match TRBD2. V dropped 3 bases and J dropped 1; count of bases not matched to a gene: 2. The CDR3 loop spans 14 amino acids. The germline V gene encodes CDR1 SGHAT and CDR2 FQNNGV. As DNA, the CDR3 is TGTGCCAGCAGCTTCGGGGGGACCCAAGAGACCCAGTACTTC. Its translation: CASSFGGTQETQYF.

The chain carries TRBV25-1 and TRBJ2-1; 8 positions match TRBD2. This CDR3 has 14 amino acids. CDR1 MGHDK and CDR2 SYGVNS come from the germline V gene. The V gene end was trimmed by 2 bases and the J gene end by 9 bases; junction bases not matched to a gene: 6. Here the CDR3 reads CASSELTSEVEQFF. The CDR3 bases are TGTGCCAGCAGTGAACTGACTAGCGAGGTTGAGCAGTTCTTC.

The chain is built from TRBV5-5 and TRBJ1-2, with D uncertain. Germline V gene data show CDR1 as SGHKS and CDR2 as YYEKEE (reference sequence). The germline V and J ends were trimmed by 2 bases and 2 bases, with 10 bases remaining between them. This CDR3 is built from 14 residues. The CDR3 region has the DNA TGTGCCAGCAGCTTACTTCCGGGGAACTATGGCTACACCTTC. This gives the protein CASSLLPGNYGYTF. The entire variable domain, with the rest obtained from reference TRBV5-5 and TRBJ1-2, is as follows: DAGVTQSPTHLIKTRGQQVTLRCSPISGHKSVSWYQQVLGQGPQFIFQYYEKEERGRGNFPDRFSARQFPNYSSELNVNALLLGDSALYLCASSLLPGNYGYTFGSGTRLTVV.

This chain joins TRBV10-3 and TRBJ2-3; 7 positions agree with TRBD1. After removal of 6 bases from V and 1 base from J, the junction contained 4 bases not matched to a gene. The CDR3 spans 14 residues. Per germline, CDR1 ENHRY and CDR2 SYGVKD. CDR3 DNA sequence: TGTGCCATCAGCGATGACAGGGGCACAGATACGCAGTATTTT. Its protein product is CAISDDRGTDTQYF.

This sequence joins TRBV6-1 and TRBJ2-5; the D is unclear. CDR3 length: 13 amino acids. Germline assignment: CDR1 MNHNS and CDR2 SASEGT. Between the trimmed V and J ends, which lost 8 bases and 4 bases, there was a span of 14 bases. This CDR3 is CASRASRSETQYF. The CDR3 nucleotides read TGTGCCAGCCGTGCGAGTCGCTCAGAGACCCAGTACTTC.

The table lists this clonotype with a few counts. The rearrangement joins TRBV18 to TRBJ2-3; D might be TRBD1 (6 bases). V shed 4 bases and J shed 0 bases, with 11 bases lying between them. Germline values: CDR1 KGHSH, CDR2 LQKENI. This CDR3 is 15 amino acids long. The chain's CDR3 is CASSLQGPSTDTQYF. The CDR3 DNA is TGTGCCAGCTCACTACAGGGACCGAGCACAGATACGCAGTATTTT.

The chain is built from TRBV2 and TRBJ2-3; D possibly uses TRBD1 or TRBD2 (6 bases each). Trimming removed 8 bases from V and 0 bases from J, with 15 bases in between. Germline V gives CDR1 SNHLY, CDR2 FYNNEI. This CDR3 spans 15 amino acids. CDR3 residues: CASESQGTSTDTQYF. DNA for the CDR3: TGTGCCAGCGAATCCCAGGGGACTAGCACAGATACGCAGTATTTT. The full variable domain, completed using reference TRBV2 and TRBJ2-3, is EPEVTQTPSHQVTQMGQEVILRCVPISNHLYFYWYRQILGQKVEFLVSFYNNEISEKSEIFDDQFSVERPDGSNFTLKIRSTKLEDSAMYFCASESQGTSTDTQYFGPGTRLTVL.

In this sample, this clonotype turned up a few times. The CDR3 DNA follows: TGCGCCAGCAGCTTGGATGGGGGACAGAGCTCCTACGAGCAGTACTTC. This sequence encodes CASSLDGGQSSYEQYF. V and J are TRBV5-1 and TRBJ2-7; 7 positions match TRBD1. The germline V gene encodes CDR1 SGHRS and CDR2 YFSETQ. J was trimmed by 0 bases and V by 0 bases; bases with no gene match: 6. The CDR3 sequence is 16 residues long.

This clonotype was detected a few times. This chain connects TRBV6-2 or TRBV6-3 to TRBJ2-5; 8 bases agree with TRBD2. Trimming cost V 10 bases and J 1 base; bases outside gene matches: 11. This CDR3 region has 15 residues. The germline V gene encodes CDR1 MNHEY and CDR2 SVGEGT. For the CDR3, the DNA is TGTGCCACAAGAAGGAGCGGGAGCGTCCAAGAGACCCAGTACTTC. This translates into CATRRSGSVQETQYF.

The chain has TRBV9 and TRBJ1-2, with 8 bases fitting TRBD1. J gave up 7 bases and V 4 bases, and 6 bases lay outside the gene matches. Germline CDR1 SGDLS, CDR2 YYNGEE. This CDR3 comprises 13 residues. For the CDR3, the DNA is TGTGCCAGCAGCACGGACAGGGTCGGTGGCTACACCTTC. It yields the protein CASSTDRVGGYTF.

This chain joins TRBV27 and TRBJ2-1, with a weak D call TRBD2 (6 bases). With 7 bases removed from V and 4 bases from J, the gap between germline ends came to 14 bases. Germline CDR1 MNHEY, CDR2 SMNVEV (reference sequence). The CDR3 is 14 amino acids. CDR3 region: CASTPWRGYNEQFF. CDR3 nucleotide sequence: TGTGCCAGCACTCCCTGGCGGGGTTACAATGAGCAGTTCTTC.

The sample holds a few counts of this clonotype. V usage is TRBV6-1 and J usage is TRBJ1-6; 7 positions agree with TRBD1. Looked up from germline, CDR1 is MNHNS and CDR2 is SASEGT. The CDR3 runs 14 residues. Trimming at V came to 6 bases and at J to 7 bases, leaving 6 bases not matched to a gene. The CDR3 spells CASREPGQNSPLHF. CDR3 in DNA: TGTGCCAGCAGAGAGCCGGGACAGAATTCACCCCTCCACTTT.

This clonotype was picked up a small number of times. V usage is TRBV24-1 and J usage is TRBJ2-3; 9 bases align to TRBD2. V lost 4 bases, J lost 9 bases, and 10 bases stayed unmatched. The CDR3 consists of 15 residues. Germline values: CDR1 KGHDR, CDR2 SFDVKD. Here the CDR3 DNA reads TGTGCCACCAGTGACGTCCGGCGGGGGGGCGAGACGCAGTATTTT. Translation: CATSDVRRGGETQYF.

In this sample, this clonotype turned up a few times. The chain combines TRBV6-1 with TRBJ1-2; D is perhaps TRBD1 (6 bases). Germline values: CDR1 MNHNS, CDR2 SASEGT. V was pared by 6 bases and J by 8 bases, with 16 bases between. The CDR3 length is 13 residues. CDR3 in amino acids: CASRTTGTGGYTF. The CDR3 coding sequence is TGTGCCAGCAGGACCACAGGGACGGGGGGCTACACCTTC.

This clonotype appeared a few times. This chain links TRBV29-1 with TRBJ2-2; D is perhaps TRBD1 (6 bases). CDR3 length: 14 amino acids. Germline loops: CDR1 SQVTM, CDR2 ANQGSEA. V was pared by 4 bases and J by 0 bases, with 9 bases between. The CDR3 protein is CSVGDKANTGELFF. The CDR3 DNA sequence: TGCAGCGTTGGGGACAAAGCGAACACCGGGGAGCTGTTTTTT.

This clonotype has at least ten counts. The chain is built from TRBV12-3 or TRBV12-4 and TRBJ2-7; weak D call: TRBD1 (6 bases). This CDR3 is built from 15 residues. The V and J ends lost 3 bases and 5 bases respectively, with 17 bases between them. CDR3 in DNA: TGTGCCAGCAGTTTCAGGGGCTCGGGTAGGAACGAGCAGTACTTC. Translated, it gives CASSFRGSGRNEQYF.

This chain connects TRBV27 to TRBJ1-6; possible D gene TRBD1, 5 bases. V was trimmed by 6 bases and J by 9 bases, leaving 12 bases between them. Per the germline V gene, CDR1 is MNHEY and CDR2 is SMNVEV (reference sequence). The CDR3 extends over 13 amino acids. Here the CDR3 reads CASRTGTGSPLHF. The DNA of the CDR3 is TGTGCCAGCAGAACCGGGACTGGTTCACCCCTCCACTTT.